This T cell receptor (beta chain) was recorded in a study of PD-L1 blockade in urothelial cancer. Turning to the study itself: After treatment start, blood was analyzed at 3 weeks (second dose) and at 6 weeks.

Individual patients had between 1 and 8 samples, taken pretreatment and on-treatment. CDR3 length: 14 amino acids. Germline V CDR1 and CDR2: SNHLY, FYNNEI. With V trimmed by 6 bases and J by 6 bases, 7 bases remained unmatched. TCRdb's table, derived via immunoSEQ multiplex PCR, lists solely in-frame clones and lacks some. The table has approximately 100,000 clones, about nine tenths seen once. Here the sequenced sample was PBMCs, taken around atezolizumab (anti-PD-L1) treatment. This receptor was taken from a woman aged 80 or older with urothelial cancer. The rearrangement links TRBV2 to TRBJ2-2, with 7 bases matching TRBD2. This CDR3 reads CASRGEGSAGELFF. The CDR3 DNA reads TGTGCCAGCAGGGGGGAGGGTTCGGCCGGGGAGCTGTTTTTT.